A single sample gave rise to the 14 T cell receptor beta chains below, sequenced in a study of blood T cell repertoires in COVID-19. The assay was immunoSEQ multiplex PCR, and TCRdb's table has in-frame clones only and misses some. This sample has more than 95,000 clones; less than 95% occur once, and the top ten carry 1.7%. The sequenced sample was peripheral blood. The source is a man aged 60 to 75 with acute or convalescent COVID-19.

This clone has only a few counts. V gene TRBV19 combines with J gene TRBJ2-1; D remains ambiguous. The CDR3 contains 13 residues. Germline lookup yields CDR1 LNHDA and CDR2 SQIVND (reference sequence). Deletions cut 6 bases from V and 6 bases from J, with 12 bases between. The CDR3 nucleotides are TGTGCCAGTAGACCGTACTCTGGCAATGAGCAGTTCTTC. The encoded protein is CASRPYSGNEQFF.

The genes are TRBV18 and TRBJ1-2; D is uncertain. Germline-derived CDR1 and CDR2 are KGHSH and LQKENI. CDR3 length: 18 amino acids. V lost 3 bases and J 5 bases, leaving 25 bases between the germline ends. The CDR3 spells CASSPPPPLAGFRYGYTF. Here the CDR3 DNA reads TGTGCCAGCTCACCGCCGCCCCCCTTAGCGGGGTTTCGGTATGGCTACACCTTC.

J is TRBJ1-1 and V is TRBV14; 10 bases match TRBD1. The CDR3 covers 18 residues. Per the germline V gene, CDR1 is SGHDN and CDR2 is FVKESK. Trimming took 1 base from V and 5 from J; bases not matched to a gene: 13. CDR3 sequence: CASSQVSGTGDLRTEAFF. As DNA, the CDR3 is TGTGCCAGCAGCCAAGTATCCGGGACAGGGGATTTGAGGACTGAAGCTTTCTTT.

The J gene is TRBJ2-3, the V gene TRBV12-3 or TRBV12-4; the D gene is possibly TRBD1 (6 bases). V lost 6 bases and J lost 8, with 9 bases in between. The CDR3 is 11 amino acids. DNA of the CDR3: TGTGCCAGCAGGAGCAGGGGTACGCAGTATTTT. As protein: CASRSRGTQYF.

The chain joins TRBV27 to TRBJ1-2; 11 bases are a match to TRBD1. The V and J ends lost 2 bases and 4 bases, in that order; junction bases with no gene match: 6. This CDR3 has 16 residues. Germline V lookup: CDR1 MNHEY, CDR2 SMNVEV (reference sequence). The CDR3 spells CASSLRDRGKAYGYTF. As DNA, the CDR3 is TGTGCCAGCAGTTTACGGGACAGGGGGAAGGCCTATGGCTACACCTTC.

The chain joins TRBV2 to TRBJ1-1, with D uncertain. The CDR3 has 11 amino acids. The V gene lost 4 bases and the J gene lost 11 bases, with 11 bases spanning the gap. Germline V gene sequence: CDR1 SNHLY, CDR2 FYNNEI. The CDR3 bases are TGTGCCAGCAGTGTAACCGCGTTGGCTTTCTTT. It specifies CASSVTALAFF.

V gene TRBV29-1 combines with J gene TRBJ1-5, with TRBD1 matching 8 bases. The CDR3 runs 13 residues. Trimming cost V 5 bases and J 4 bases; bases outside gene matches: 4. CDR1 SQVTM and CDR2 ANQGSEA come from the germline V gene. The CDR3 here is CSVLGQANQPQHF. Written as DNA, the CDR3 is TGCAGCGTTTTGGGACAGGCTAATCAGCCCCAGCATTTT.

The rearrangement uses TRBV7-9 and TRBJ1-2; no clear D. The CDR3 has 9 amino acids. Trimming left V 8 bases short and J 6 bases short, with 4 bases between. Germline V lookup: CDR1 SEHNR, CDR2 FQNEAQ (reference sequence). CDR3 DNA: TGTGCCAGCGGAGATGGCTACACCTTC. Its translation is CASGDGYTF.

A note on this clone: The identical CDR3 is also encoded by other nucleotide sequences in the sample. J is TRBJ1-2 and V is TRBV3-1 (or the pseudogene TRBV3-2); a weak D match, TRBD1 (5 bases). This CDR3 region has 13 residues. The germline V and J ends were trimmed by 0 bases and 5 bases, with 7 bases remaining between them. Germline V CDR1 and CDR2: LGHDT, YNNKEL (reference sequence). The DNA for the CDR3 is TGTGCCAGCAGCCAAGACAGGGTTTATGGCTACACCTTC. Amino acid sequence: CASSQDRVYGYTF.

This chain connects TRBV18 to TRBJ2-3; 13 nucleotides agree with TRBD2. The CDR3 length is 18 residues. Per germline, CDR1 KGHSH and CDR2 LQKENI. V was clipped by 6 bases and J by 4 bases; unmatched bases: 13. The CDR3 DNA reads TGTGCCAGCTCGCCCCGACTAGCGGGGGGACAACTGCCAGATACGCAGTATTTT. It codes for CASSPRLAGGQLPDTQYF.

The chain uses TRBV3-1 (or the pseudogene TRBV3-2) and TRBJ1-2; perhaps TRBD1 as D (5 bases). The germline CDR1 and CDR2 sequences are LGHDT and YNNKEL (reference sequence). The ends were cut back, 2 bases at V and 8 bases at J, with 15 bases in the middle. The CDR3 has 14 residues. CDR3 in amino acids: CASSQFLGGDGYTF. The CDR3 nucleotides are TGTGCCAGCAGCCAATTTCTCGGGGGGGACGGCTACACCTTC.

The chain employs TRBV6-6 and TRBJ2-4, with D tentatively TRBD1 (6 bases). This CDR3 has 15 residues. Deletions cut 0 bases from V and 6 bases from J, with 12 bases between. The germline gives CDR1 MNHNY, CDR2 SVGAGI (reference sequence). CDR3 bases: TGTGCCAGCAGTTACTCCGGACAGTGGGGAAACATTCAGTACTTC. Translating gives CASSYSGQWGNIQYF.

The chain recombines TRBV20-1 with TRBJ1-4; unclear D gene. In germline, CDR1 is DFQATT, CDR2 SNEGSKA (reference sequence). The CDR3 totals 13 residues. Trimming shortened V by 3 bases and J by 0 bases, and 5 bases separated the two germline ends. The CDR3 loop is CSASHSTNEKLFF. The CDR3 coding sequence is TGCAGTGCTAGTCATTCAACTAATGAAAAACTGTTTTTT.

The rearrangement links TRBV28 to TRBJ1-5; D perhaps matches TRBD1 (6 bases). Germline V gives CDR1 MDHEN, CDR2 SYDVKM. The CDR3 is made up of 16 amino acids. The V end lost 0 bases, the J end lost 8 bases, and 17 bases lay between the germline ends. CDR3 sequence (DNA): TGTGCCAGCAGTTTATGGGACAGCCTCTACGGTGAGCCCCAGCATTTT. Amino acids: CASSLWDSLYGEPQHF.